This TCR beta chain was documented in a study of OX40 agonist ivuxolimab in advanced cancers. TCRdb's table, derived via immunoSEQ multiplex PCR, lists solely in-frame clones and lacks some. Of nearly 110,000 clones in the sample, 75% to 95% were seen once. Germline CDR1 and CDR2: SNHLY and FYNNEI. The length of the CDR3 is 16 residues. Deletions cut 7 bases from V and 7 bases from J, with 22 bases between. The J gene is TRBJ2-2, the V gene TRBV2; tentatively, D is TRBD2 (6 bases). The input for sequencing was CD4+ or CD8+ T cells sorted from blood, taken in a trial of the OX40 agonist ivuxolimab. This clonotype was sampled from an adult with an advanced solid tumor such as melanoma, head and neck, liver or kidney cancer. The CDR3 sequence is CASTSDEGRGNGELFF. In DNA, the CDR3 is TGTGCCAGCACCTCCGACGAGGGTCGGGGGAACGGGGAGCTGTTTTTT.